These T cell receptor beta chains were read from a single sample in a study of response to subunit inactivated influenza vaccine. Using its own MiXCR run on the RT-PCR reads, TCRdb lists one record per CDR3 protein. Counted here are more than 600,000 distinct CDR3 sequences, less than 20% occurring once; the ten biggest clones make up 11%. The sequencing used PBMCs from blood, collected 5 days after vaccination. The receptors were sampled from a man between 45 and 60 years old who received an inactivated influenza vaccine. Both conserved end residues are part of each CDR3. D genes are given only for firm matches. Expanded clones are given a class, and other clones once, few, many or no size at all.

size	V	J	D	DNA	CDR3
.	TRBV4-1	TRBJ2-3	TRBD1	TGCGCCAGCAGCCAACCGGACAGGGCCACAGATACGCAGTATTTT	CASSQPDRATDTQYF
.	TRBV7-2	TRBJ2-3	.	TGTGCCAGCACCACCGGGGCCAGGGGAGATACGCAGTATTTT	CASTTGARGDTQYF
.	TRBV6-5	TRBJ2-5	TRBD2	TGTGCCAGCAGTTGGGGGGGACTAACGCCGGGAAAGACCCAGTACTTC	CASSWGGLTPGKTQYF
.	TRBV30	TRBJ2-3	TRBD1	TGTGCCTGCGGGACAGGGAATGTAGATACGCAGTATTTT	CACGTGNVDTQYF
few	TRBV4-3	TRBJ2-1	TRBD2	TGCGCCAGCAGCCAAGGATCCCTGCTAGCGGACGAAAATGAGCAGTTCTTC	CASSQGSLLADENEQFF
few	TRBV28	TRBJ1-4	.	TGTGCCAGCAGCCCGTCCGTCATTAGGGTAAAGGCTGAAAAACTGTTTTTT	CASSPSVIRVKAEKLFF
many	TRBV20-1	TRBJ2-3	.	TGCAGTGCTCCCCATGGGGGCGGCACAGATACGCAGTATTTT	CSAPHGGGTDTQYF
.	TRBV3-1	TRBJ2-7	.	TGTGCCAGCAGCCAACTAACGCCCTCTTGGGGAGCGGTAGAGCAGTACTTC	CASSQLTPSWGAVEQYF
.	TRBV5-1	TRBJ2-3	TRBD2	TGCGCCAGCAGCATCTCTAGCGGGAGGGATACGCAGTATTTT	CASSISSGRDTQYF
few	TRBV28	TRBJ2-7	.	TGTGCCATGGGCCCCGGGCTCCTCTGCTGGTCAGCTATTCGGGAGCAGTACTTC	CAMGPGLLCWSAIREQYF
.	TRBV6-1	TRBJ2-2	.	TGTGCCAGCAGCCCCTTTAATACGAACACCGGGGAGCTGTTTTTT	CASSPFNTNTGELFF
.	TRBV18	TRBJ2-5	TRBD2	TGTGCCAGCTCACCAGCTAGCGGGAGCTACGAGACCCAGTACTTC	CASSPASGSYETQYF
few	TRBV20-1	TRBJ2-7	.	TGCAGTGCTAGAATAGGGGGGGACTCCTACGAGCAGTACTTC	CSARIGGDSYEQYF
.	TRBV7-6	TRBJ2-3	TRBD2	TGTGCCAGCAGCTCCCTTAGCGGGAGGGCCGTTTTGACGCAGTATTTT	CASSSLSGRAVLTQYF
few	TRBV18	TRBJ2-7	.	TGTGCCAGCTCACAACCGACCAACCCGAACCACGAGCAGTACTTC	CASSQPTNPNHEQYF
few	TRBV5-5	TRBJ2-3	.	TGTGCCAGCAGCTTTTTCCTTGGGGGCACAGATACGCAGTATTTT	CASSFFLGGTDTQYF
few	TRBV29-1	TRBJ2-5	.	TGCAGCGTTGAAAAGCGAGAGACCCAGTACTTC	CSVEKRETQYF
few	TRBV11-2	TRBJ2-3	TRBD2	TGTGCCAGCAGCTCCCTTAAGCGGGGGACAGATACGCAGTATTTT	CASSSLKRGTDTQYF
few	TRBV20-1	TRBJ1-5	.	TGCAGTGCCAGTCGGGGACGGCTCAATCAGCCCCAGCATTTT	CSASRGRLNQPQHF
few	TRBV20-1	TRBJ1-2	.	TGCAGTCTTGGTCTCTATGGCTACACCTTC	CSLGLYGYTF
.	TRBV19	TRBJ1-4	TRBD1	TGTGCCAGTAGTATTTGGAACAGGGGGCATGAAAAACTGTTTTTT	CASSIWNRGHEKLFF
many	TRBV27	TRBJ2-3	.	TGTGCCAGCCGTCGGCTATCGGCAGATACGCAGTATTTT	CASRRLSADTQYF
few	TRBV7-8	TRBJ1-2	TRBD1	TGTGCCAGCAGCTTGGGCCCGGGACAGGGCTTCTATGGCTACACCTTC	CASSLGPGQGFYGYTF
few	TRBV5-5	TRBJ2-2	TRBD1	TGTGCCAGCAGCTGGGATAGGGACAGGGGGTTTGACGGGGAGCTGTTTTTT	CASSWDRDRGFDGELFF
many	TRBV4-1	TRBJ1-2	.	TGCGCCAGCTCAGCCAAGGGGGGCGTAAACTATGGCTACACCTTC	CASSAKGGVNYGYTF
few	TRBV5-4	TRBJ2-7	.	TGTGCCAGCAGCGTTATTGGTGTGAAGCGCTACGAGCAGTACTTC	CASSVIGVKRYEQYF
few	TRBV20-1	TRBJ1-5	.	TGCAGTGCTCTCAGCGTTAGCAATCAGCCCCAGCATTTT	CSALSVSNQPQHF
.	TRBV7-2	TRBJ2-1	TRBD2	TGTGCCAGCAGCTTTAGCGGGAGTAAGCAGTTCTTC	CASSFSGSKQFF
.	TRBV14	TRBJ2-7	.	TGTGCCAGCAGCCACCGCGGTTGGGGGGACAACTCCTACGAGCAGTACTTC	CASSHRGWGDNSYEQYF
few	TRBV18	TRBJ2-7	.	TGTGCCAGCTCCCCAAGTCGGTTCTACGAGCAGTACTTC	CASSPSRFYEQYF
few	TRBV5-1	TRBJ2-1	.	TGCGCCAGCAGCTTGGTAGCCGGTCACAATGAGCAGTTCTTC	CASSLVAGHNEQFF
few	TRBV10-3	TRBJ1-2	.	TGTGCCATCAAAGGAGGGGCGAATGGCTACACCTTC	CAIKGGANGYTF